This T cell receptor beta chain was profiled in a study of T-cell memory formation after mild COVID-19. On the study more broadly: Most TCR clusters belonged to a single donor.

Study-wide results and limits: Some responding clones appeared in pre-infection memory, suggesting cross-reactive memory joined. Shrinking CD4+ clones were chiefly CM and EM; CD8+ ones were chiefly EMRA.

Constant-segment primers served in 5'RACE that generated TCR alpha and TCR beta cDNA libraries bearing sample barcodes and UMIs. TCRdb ran MiXCR on the 5' RACE reads and lists one entry per CDR3 protein. There are 200,000 or so distinct CDR3 sequences in the sample; 9.5% occur only once, and around 3.3% lies in the top ten. This clonotype was recorded at least ten times. Its target is unknown. The CDR3 is made up of 15 amino acids. The V and J ends lost 0 bases and 5 bases respectively, with 13 bases between them. Per the germline V gene, CDR1 is SGHKS and CDR2 is YYEKEE (reference sequence). The sequenced sample was PBMCs or a T cell subset sorted from them (not recorded which). The chain employs TRBV5-5 and TRBJ2-3, with D perhaps given as TRBD1 or TRBD2 (5 bases each). The source of this sequence is a man between 18 and 35 years old who had mild COVID-19 (a few samples of this study predate the infection). Cell type and time point are not known. The CDR3 nucleotides are TGTGCCAGCAGCTTGGGGGGGACCGCGGGAGATACGCAGTATTTT. Amino acids: CASSLGGTAGDTQYF.